This T cell receptor (beta chain) derives from a study of spatial heterogeneity in lung cancer (dated by TCRdb to about 2019). For the study in its entirety: Beta-chain transcripts were consistently detected in greater numbers than alpha-chain transcripts, which likely reflects a higher abundance of beta-chain transcripts. TCR repertoire features were related to nonsynonymous mutation counts determined by whole-exome sequencing of tumor tissue. Both alpha and beta chains were TCR-sequenced in hundreds of tumor regions, around 65 matched nontumor lung samples and 45 to 60 PBMC samples obtained at surgery. TCR alpha and beta repertoires were quantitatively compared across multiple tumor regions, matched nontumor lung and blood in non-small cell lung cancer. In the raw uncorrected reads, each unique combination of TCR and UMI appeared more than ten times on average. Paper-wide results and their limitations: Confirming at a functional level the hypothesis that regional TCRs recognize regional mutations was considered to require additional single-cell paired TCR alpha and beta sequencing. Ubiquitous expanded tumor TCRs were detected in blood more often at tumor resection than at routine follow-up.

Taken from cysteine to phenylalanine, the CDR3 has 11 residues. The CDR3 DNA has 33 bases and is translated from base 1. V is reduced by 6 bases and J by 3 bases, leaving a spacing of 8 bases between them. Per the germline V gene, SQVTM is the CDR1 and ANQGSEA is the CDR2. In its sample, this clonotype was seen a few times. The clone's antigen remains unknown. Base qualities are not at hand, and no much larger clone is one base apart. In the paper's terms, the time point label means: sample taken at primary tumor resection. Without any cell sorting, TCR sequencing was performed on whole RNA extracted either from tumor and nontumor lung tissue or from cryopreserved PBMC samples. Donors were approximately 72 patients with early-stage, untreated non-small cell lung cancer from the lung TRACERx cohort. Only patients with enough RNA available from two or more tumor regions were chosen for TCR sequencing.

Libraries were made using 5' RACE. The sequencer listed for this sample is NextSeq 500. The TCR library protocol attached a unique molecular identifier to each TCR cDNA molecule to allow correction of PCR and sequencing errors. As for the original processing: TCR identification, UMI-based error correction and CDR3 extraction were performed with Decombinator tools. TCRs above a frequency of 2 per 1,000, corresponding to the top 1% of the tumor frequency distribution, were defined as expanded. Renyi diversity was computed with the R vegan package after each repertoire had been subsampled 100 times to 5,000 TCRs. CDR3 similarity networks were built from amino acid triplet string-kernel similarity, with CDR3s being connected when pairwise similarity was above 0.82. TCRdb trimmed public reads at Q25 via fastp, called clones via MiXCR and kept in-frame beta chains. Entries are consolidated by CDR3 protein sequence, retaining the most common genes and DNA. The V and J calls reflect TCRdb's pipeline rather than the authors' work. For this sample the table gives about 82,000 distinct CDR3 sequences, of which over 9.5% were detected only once. The ten largest clones add up to around 4.3% of the sample.

The sequencing here drew on PBMCs, taken at surgery. The V and J genes are TRBV29-1 and TRBJ1-2; no confident D gene assignment can be made. This clonotype was obtained from a male donor with early-stage non-small cell lung cancer. The CDR3 corresponds to CSVGQDYGYTF. The DNA reads TGCAGCGTCGGGCAGGACTATGGCTACACCTTC.